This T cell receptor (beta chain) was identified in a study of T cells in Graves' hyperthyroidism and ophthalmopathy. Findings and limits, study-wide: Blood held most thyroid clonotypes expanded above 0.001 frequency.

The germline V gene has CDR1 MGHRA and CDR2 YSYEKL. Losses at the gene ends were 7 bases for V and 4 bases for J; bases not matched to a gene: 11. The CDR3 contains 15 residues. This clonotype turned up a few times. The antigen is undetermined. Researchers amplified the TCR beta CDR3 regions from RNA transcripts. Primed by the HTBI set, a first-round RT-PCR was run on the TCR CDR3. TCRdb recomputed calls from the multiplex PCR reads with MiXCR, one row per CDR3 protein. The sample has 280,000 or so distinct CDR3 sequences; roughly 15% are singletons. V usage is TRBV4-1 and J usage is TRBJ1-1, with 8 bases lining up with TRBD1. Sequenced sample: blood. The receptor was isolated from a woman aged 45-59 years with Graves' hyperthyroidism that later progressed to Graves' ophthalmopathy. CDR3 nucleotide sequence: TGCGCCAGCAAACTCCGGACAGGGTGGGTCACTGAAGCTTTCTTT. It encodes CASKLRTGWVTEAFF.